The 28 T cell receptor beta chains given below trace back to one sample, sequenced in a study of blood T cell repertoires in COVID-19 (dated by TCRdb to the early 2020s). Libraries were built with the immunoSEQ multiplex PCR assay. TCRdb re-hosts the immuneACCESS table, in-frame sequences only. Its copies lack some clones; in the studies checked, an unresolved V gene accounts for under half of them, and the cause for the rest is not known. A total of about 120,000 clones appear in this sample, roughly 90% of them only once. Around 7.3% of the sample goes to the ten largest clones. Source material: peripheral blood. These receptors were taken from a man in his forties or fifties with acute or convalescent COVID-19.

This chain links TRBV6-5 with TRBJ1-3, with D maybe TRBD1 (6 bases). V was clipped by 5 bases and J by 2 bases, with 10 bases between them. CDR3 length: 14 residues. Germline CDR1 reads MNHEY; CDR2 reads SVGAGI. The CDR3 region has the DNA TGTGCCAGCAGTCGGAACAGGGCTGGAAACACCATATATTTT. This sequence encodes CASSRNRAGNTIYF.

The CDR3 is CASSPQVQANTGELFF. The CDR3 DNA reads TGCGCCAGCAGCCCGCAAGTTCAGGCGAACACCGGGGAGCTGTTTTTT. The V call is TRBV4-3, the J call TRBJ2-2, with D uncertain. CDR1 is LGHNA and CDR2 is YSLEER in the germline V gene. The V end was cut by 4 bases, the J end by 0 bases, with 12 bases between. The CDR3 extends over 16 amino acids.

The rearrangement joins TRBV6-1 to TRBJ1-6; 7 bases fit TRBD1. The CDR3 sequence is 15 residues long. Germline assignment: CDR1 MNHNS and CDR2 SASEGT. The trim removed 1 base at V and 7 bases at J, leaving 4 bases unmatched. CDR3 DNA: TGTGCCAGCAGTGAAGACAGGGGTGGGAATTCACCCCTCCACTTT. The encoded protein is CASSEDRGGNSPLHF.

The rearrangement links TRBV7-9 to TRBJ1-2; the D gene is possibly TRBD1 (5 bases). The V and J ends lost 0 bases and 8 bases respectively, with 7 bases between them. This CDR3 contains 12 residues. The germline gives CDR1 SEHNR, CDR2 FQNEAQ (reference sequence). In DNA, the CDR3 is TGTGCCAGCAGCTTAGCGCAGGGAGGCTACACCTTC. It translates to CASSLAQGGYTF. Filled out from reference TRBV7-9 and TRBJ1-2, the complete variable domain reads DTGVSQNPRHKITKRGQNVTFRCDPISEHNRLYWYRQTLGQGPEFLTYFQNEAQLEKSRLLSDRFSAERPKGSFSTLEIQRTEQGDSAMYLCASSLAQGGYTFGSGTRLTVV.

The CDR3 reads CASSSDRAGSWGNQPQHF. As DNA, the CDR3 is TGTGCCAGCAGTTCGGACAGGGCAGGTAGTTGGGGCAATCAGCCCCAGCATTTT. The chain has TRBV6-2 or TRBV6-3 and TRBJ1-5; the match to TRBD1 covers 8 bases. Germline V CDR1 and CDR2: MNHEY, SVGEGT. The V segment lost 4 bases and the J segment 2 bases; nucleotides outside the gene matches: 13. CDR3 length: 18 residues.

V and J are TRBV7-7 and TRBJ2-2, with 9 bases that match TRBD2. Germline V gene data show CDR1 as SSHAT and CDR2 as FNYEAQ (reference sequence). The CDR3 is made up of 18 amino acids. V lost 5 bases, J lost 4 bases, and 14 bases stayed unmatched. In nucleotides, the CDR3 is TGTGCCAGCAGCCCGAATCCATGGGCGGGAGGGAGCACCGGGGAGCTGTTTTTT. Amino acids: CASSPNPWAGGSTGELFF.

The chain combines TRBV7-2 with TRBJ1-6; 7 bases are shared with TRBD1. The ends lost 2 bases at V and 1 base at J; junction bases unmatched: 2. The CDR3 contains 16 residues. Per germline, CDR1 SGHTA and CDR2 FQGNSA. The CDR3 loop is CASSLLTGSYNSPLHF. CDR3 nucleotide sequence: TGTGCCAGCAGCTTACTGACAGGGTCCTATAATTCACCCCTCCACTTT.

This chain links TRBV3-1 (or the pseudogene TRBV3-2) with TRBJ2-3; TRBD2 aligns across 9 bases. The CDR3 extends over 18 amino acids. V shed 0 bases and J 3 bases; nucleotides not matched to a gene: 10. The V gene's germline CDR1 is LGHDT and CDR2 YNNKEL (reference sequence). In DNA form, the CDR3 reads TGTGCCAGCAGCCAAGAGAGTAGCGGGAGAAAGAGGACAGATACGCAGTATTTT. Translated, it gives CASSQESSGRKRTDTQYF.

The chain employs TRBV2 and TRBJ2-3; 8 bases are shared with TRBD1. Germline-derived CDR1 and CDR2 are SNHLY and FYNNEI. CDR3 length: 15 amino acids. V was clipped by 8 bases and J by 0 bases; unmatched bases: 7. In DNA, the CDR3 is TGTGCCAGCGGTCAGACAGGGGAAAGCACAGATACGCAGTATTTT. As protein: CASGQTGESTDTQYF.

This clone appeared once. V usage is TRBV18 and J usage is TRBJ1-1, with 9 bases lining up with TRBD1. V lost 5 bases to trimming and J lost 6 bases; unmatched junction nucleotides: 10. Germline V gives CDR1 KGHSH, CDR2 LQKENI. The CDR3 is made up of 15 amino acids. CDR3 loop: CASSTAPGQGPEAFF. The CDR3 DNA reads as TGTGCCAGCTCAACCGCTCCGGGACAGGGACCTGAAGCTTTCTTT.

This rearrangement joins TRBV6-6 to TRBJ2-7; 9 bases align to TRBD1. V was clipped by 4 bases and J by 2 bases; unmatched bases: 6. Germline assignment: CDR1 MNHNY and CDR2 SVGAGI (reference sequence). The CDR3 runs to 15 residues. CDR3 loop: CASSSGTGKPYEQYF. The CDR3 nucleotides read TGTGCCAGCAGTTCCGGGACAGGGAAGCCCTACGAGCAGTACTTC.

Note on this clone: Germline is not matched at one junction end, which may reflect a read error. The chain links TRBV29-1 to TRBJ2-7; possible D gene TRBD2, 5 bases. The germline gives CDR1 SQVTM, CDR2 ANQGSEA. CDR3 size: 13 residues. CDR3 in amino acids: CSVEGPSFYEQYF. In DNA, the CDR3 is TGCAGCGTCGAAGGGCCTAGCTTCTACGAGCAGTACTTC.

The chain is built from TRBV5-1 and TRBJ1-6; 7 bases agree with TRBD1. The CDR3 contains 15 residues. Germline CDR1 reads SGHRS; CDR2 reads YFSETQ. V lost 0 bases to trimming and J lost 9 bases; unmatched junction nucleotides: 6. CDR3 in amino acids: CASSLERGRISPLHF. The CDR3 nucleotides are TGCGCCAGCAGCTTGGAAAGGGGGCGGATTTCACCCCTCCACTTT.

The chain joins TRBV7-2 to TRBJ2-2; 10 bases agree with TRBD2. V lost 2 bases, J lost 5 bases, and 2 bases stayed unmatched. Germline V gives CDR1 SGHTA, CDR2 FQGNSA. The CDR3 runs to 15 residues. CDR3 coding DNA: TGTGCCAGCAGCTTAAGCGGGAGGGAGACCGGGGAGCTGTTTTTT. Protein: CASSLSGRETGELFF.

This clone was seen only once. This chain links TRBV5-4 with TRBJ1-6; D is ambiguous. Looked up from germline, CDR1 is SGHNT and CDR2 is YYREEE (reference sequence). The CDR3 is 13 residues long. V was shortened by 3 bases and J by 7 bases, with 8 bases between the two germline ends. Written as DNA, the CDR3 is TGTGCCAGCAGCTCCCCACTGAATTCACCCCTCCACTTT. It is translated as CASSSPLNSPLHF. The whole variable domain, filled in from reference TRBV5-4 and TRBJ1-6, reads ETGVTQSPTHLIKTRGQQVTLRCSSQSGHNTVSWYQQALGQGPQFIFQYYREEENGRGNFPPRFSGLQFPNYSSELNVNALELDDSALYLCASSSPLNSPLHFGNGTRLTVT.

This clone has more than one count but fewer than ten. CDR3 in DNA: TGCAGCGCCAGCAAACAGGGCCCCGGGGCAGATACGCAGTATTTT. Encoded protein: CSASKQGPGADTQYF. This chain connects TRBV29-1 to TRBJ2-3; D is possibly TRBD1 (6 bases). This CDR3 is built from 15 residues. V shed 7 bases and J shed 4 bases, with 21 bases lying between them. CDR1 is SQVTM, CDR2 ANQGSEA, per germline.

This clone was picked up a small number of times. The V call is TRBV5-5, the J call TRBJ2-7; the D gene is possibly TRBD2 (5 bases). V dropped 5 bases and J dropped 3 bases, with 9 bases sitting between them. In germline, CDR1 is SGHKS, CDR2 YYEKEE (reference sequence). The CDR3 consists of 12 residues. The DNA of the CDR3 is TGTGCCAGCAGTTTCGGGGACTACGAGCAGTACTTC. The encoded protein is CASSFGDYEQYF. Variable domain in full (rest from reference TRBV5-5 and TRBJ2-7): DAGVTQSPTHLIKTRGQQVTLRCSPISGHKSVSWYQQVLGQGPQFIFQYYEKEERGRGNFPDRFSARQFPNYSSELNVNALLLGDSALYLCASSFGDYEQYFGPGTRLTVT.

CDR3 in DNA: TGTGCCAGCAGCTTGGTACAGGGGACCTACACCGGGGAGCTGTTTTTT. Its translation is CASSLVQGTYTGELFF. The rearrangement uses TRBV5-8 and TRBJ2-2, with 7 positions matching TRBD1. CDR3 length equals 16 residues. Per germline, CDR1 SGHTS and CDR2 YDEGEE. J was trimmed by 3 bases and V by 0 bases; bases with no gene match: 5.

This rearrangement joins TRBV10-3 to TRBJ1-2; 10 bases are shared with TRBD1. The junction had 9 bases not matched to a gene; V was cut back by 4 bases and J by 4 bases. Germline V gene lookup returns CDR1 ENHRY and CDR2 SYGVKD. This CDR3 is built from 16 residues. CDR3 protein: CAISGAGDRGGYGYTF. CDR3 sequence (DNA): TGTGCCATCAGTGGAGCCGGGGACAGGGGAGGCTATGGCTACACCTTC.

The V call is TRBV4-2, the J call TRBJ2-1; D unresolved. Trimming removed 0 bases from V and 2 bases from J, with 5 bases in between. The CDR3 has 14 residues. The germline gives CDR1 LGHNA, CDR2 YNFKEQ. The CDR3 sequence is CASSQDGAYNEQFF. CDR3 DNA: TGTGCCAGCAGCCAAGATGGAGCCTACAATGAGCAGTTCTTC.

This clone appeared a few times. The chain recombines TRBV27 with TRBJ1-5; TRBD1 might be the D (5 bases). Trimming took off 2 bases at V and 1 base at J, with 9 bases between the two ends. The CDR3 is 15 residues long. CDR1 is MNHEY, CDR2 SMNVEV, per germline (reference sequence). The chain's CDR3 is CASSLQGWSNQPQHF. In DNA form, the CDR3 reads TGTGCCAGCAGTTTACAGGGCTGGAGCAATCAGCCCCAGCATTTT.

This chain links TRBV6-2 or TRBV6-3 with TRBJ1-5; D gene unclear. The CDR3 contains 12 residues. V was shortened by 5 bases and J by 4 bases, with 6 bases between the two germline ends. From germline, CDR1 is MNHEY and CDR2 SVGEGT. CDR3 DNA: TGTGCCAGCAGTCGTTTTAATCAGCCCCAGCATTTT. This gives the protein CASSRFNQPQHF.

The chain is built from TRBV7-2 and TRBJ1-3; D uncertain. The CDR3 length is 15 residues. Deletions cut 1 base from V and 2 bases from J, with 9 bases between. The germline V gene has CDR1 SGHTA and CDR2 FQGNSA. CDR3 coding DNA: TGTGCCAGCAGCTTAGACGGGGTAGCTGGAAACACCATATATTTT. It specifies CASSLDGVAGNTIYF.

The chain has TRBV6-6 and TRBJ2-7; perhaps TRBD1 as D (6 bases). CDR1 is MNHNY, CDR2 SVGAGI, per germline (reference sequence). The CDR3 runs 15 residues. The germline V and J ends were trimmed by 0 bases and 6 bases, with 15 bases remaining between them. The CDR3: CASSYSITGSPEQYF. The CDR3 bases are TGTGCCAGCAGTTACTCGATAACAGGGTCGCCCGAGCAGTACTTC.

The V gene is TRBV3-1 (or the pseudogene TRBV3-2), the J gene TRBJ2-3, with 11 nucleotides matching TRBD2. Germline assignment: CDR1 LGHDT and CDR2 YNNKEL (reference sequence). After removal of 3 bases from V and 2 bases from J, the junction contained 7 bases not matched to a gene. The CDR3 extends over 17 amino acids. CDR3 coding DNA: TGTGCCAGCAGCCATAAGAGGACTAGCGGGTTCACAGATACGCAGTATTTT. Its translation is CASSHKRTSGFTDTQYF.

This chain joins TRBV6-5 and TRBJ1-1; D unresolved. Germline V lookup: CDR1 MNHEY, CDR2 SVGAGI. V was trimmed by 2 bases and J by 1 base, leaving 5 bases between them. The CDR3 is 13 residues long. In nucleotides, the CDR3 is TGTGCCAGCAGTTACGCAGGGAACACTGAAGCTTTCTTT. Translation: CASSYAGNTEAFF.

V is TRBV4-2 and J is TRBJ2-4, with 8 bases lining up with TRBD2. From germline, CDR1 is LGHNA and CDR2 YNFKEQ. The V segment lost 1 base and the J segment 1 base; nucleotides outside the gene matches: 6. The CDR3 has 17 residues. The CDR3 region is CASSQAGGGRAKNIQYF. The CDR3 DNA reads as TGTGCCAGCAGCCAAGCCGGGGGGGGCCGGGCCAAAAACATTCAGTACTTC.

This chain connects TRBV7-6 to TRBJ2-1, with TRBD1 matching 8 bases. Trimming cost V 5 bases and J 5 bases; bases outside gene matches: 8. The CDR3 length is 15 residues. The germline V gene has CDR1 SGHVS and CDR2 FNYEAQ. For the CDR3, the DNA is TGTGCCAGCAGCCGTGGACAGGGCAGAAACAATGAGCAGTTCTTC. Its translation: CASSRGQGRNNEQFF. Using reference TRBV7-6 and TRBJ2-1 for the parts outside the CDR3, the full variable domain is GAGVSQSPRYKVTKRGQDVALRCDPISGHVSLYWYRQALGQGPEFLTYFNYEAQQDKSGLPNDRFSAERPEGSISTLTIQRTEQRDSAMYRCASSRGQGRNNEQFFGPGTRLTVL.